The clone carrying this T cell receptor beta chain was found once. The data were taken from a study of blood T cell repertoires in COVID-19. Clones were sequenced by immunoSEQ multiplex PCR, and TCRdb holds only the in-frame ones, with some missing. The sample contains roughly 280,000 clones, approximately 89% of which appear only once. Trimming left V 6 bases short and J 8 bases short, with 16 bases between. CDR1 is MNHEY, CDR2 SVGAGI, per germline. This CDR3 comprises 13 residues. The V and J genes are TRBV6-5 and TRBJ1-1; a possible D gene is TRBD1 (5 bases). The specimen sequenced was peripheral blood. This clonotype was obtained from a man aged 35 to 55 with active or convalescent COVID-19. In nucleotides, the CDR3 is TGTGCCAGCAGATGGGGGGGAACGGGCGAAGCTTTCTTT. Amino acids: CASRWGGTGEAFF.